This entry features one T cell receptor (beta chain) sequence. The CDR3 runs 19 residues. Per the germline V gene, CDR1 is LGHNA and CDR2 is YNFKEQ. The V and J ends lost 4 bases and 0 bases, in that order; junction bases with no gene match: 11. The sample comes from a study of blood T cells in healthy people across ages. With a J-beta primer mix and a sample-barcoded 5' primer, a second PCR ran about 6 to 11 cycles. One entry per CDR3 protein, called by TCRdb with MiXCR from the 5' RACE reads. The table has some 1,800,000 distinct CDR3 sequences, more than 35% seen once. The sequenced sample consisted of blood. The gene calls are TRBV4-2 and TRBJ2-7; 14 bases align to TRBD2. This receptor was identified in a human donor in good health. In DNA form, the CDR3 reads TGTGCCAGCAGCCCGACCGGACTAGCGGGGGGACAAAACTCCTACGAGCAGTACTTC. Residues: CASSPTGLAGGQNSYEQYF.